Described below is a single T cell receptor (beta chain) sequence and its context. Its antigen is undetermined. The data stem from a study of T cells expressing NK-cell markers. Points from the study as a whole: In more than five donors, dominant CD3+CD56+NKG2C+ clones formed about 1.0-7.5% of CD8+ cells. Several donors likewise had their CD3+CD56-NKG2C+ fraction led by these clonotypes.

The germline V gene has CDR1 DFQATT and CDR2 SNEGSKA (reference sequence). The length of the CDR3 is 11 residues. TCRdb reprocessed the 5' RACE reads and stores each CDR3 protein as one record, lacking DNA. The sample has roughly 430,000 distinct CDR3 sequences. This chain joins TRBV20-1 and TRBJ2-1; TCRdb proposes TRBD2, but this gene call is untestable without DNA. The clonotype comes from a woman aged 18-69 years in good health. The sample consisted of blood T cells: a sorted CD56 or NKG2C T cell subset, CD4+ or CD8+ T cells, or bulk PBMC T cells (not recorded which). CDR3: CSAGRGGEQFF.